The 12 T cell receptor beta chains presented below share a single source sample, sequenced in a study of OX40 agonist ivuxolimab in advanced cancers. TCRdb's table, derived via immunoSEQ multiplex PCR, lists solely in-frame clones and lacks some. The sample contains fewer than 30,000 clones, roughly 86% of which appear only once. The sample consisted of CD4+ or CD8+ T cells sorted from blood, taken in a trial of the OX40 agonist ivuxolimab. All receptors come from an adult with an advanced solid tumor such as melanoma, head and neck, liver or kidney cancer.

The CDR3 spells CASSLGPAEQFF. CDR3 nucleotides: TGTGCCAGCAGCTTGGGGCCAGCCGAGCAGTTCTTC. This sequence joins TRBV5-5 and TRBJ2-1; D unresolved. With 0 bases removed from V and 10 bases from J, the gap between germline ends came to 8 bases. The length of the CDR3 is 12 residues. CDR1 and CDR2 (germline): SGHKS, YYEKEE (reference sequence).

The chain links TRBV28 to TRBJ2-2; D is uncertain. The CDR3 is 12 residues long. Trimming took 6 bases from V and 0 from J, leaving 2 bases between them. The V gene's germline CDR1 is MDHEN and CDR2 SYDVKM. The CDR3 reads CASSSNTGELFF. The CDR3, as DNA: TGTGCCAGCAGCTCGAACACCGGGGAGCTGTTTTTT.

The genes are TRBV5-6 and TRBJ2-7; TRBD2 matches at 10 bases. The CDR3 has 14 residues. Germline loops: CDR1 SGHDT, CDR2 YYEEEE. The trim removed 4 bases at V and 6 bases at J, leaving 7 bases unmatched. This CDR3 is CASSPGLAEGEQYF. The CDR3 DNA reads TGTGCCAGCAGCCCTGGACTAGCGGAGGGCGAGCAGTACTTC. Variable domain in full (rest from reference TRBV5-6 and TRBJ2-7): DAGVTQSPTHLIKTRGQQVTLRCSPKSGHDTVSWYQQALGQGPQFIFQYYEEEERQRGNFPDRFSGHQFPNYSSELNVNALLLGDSALYLCASSPGLAEGEQYFGPGTRLTVT.

The sample holds a few counts of this clone. DNA of the CDR3: TGTGCCAGCAGCTTGGGTCTAGCGGGCAGAGGGGAGCAGTACTTC. This codes for CASSLGLAGRGEQYF. The genes are TRBV7-6 and TRBJ2-7, with 8 bases aligning to TRBD2. CDR1 and CDR2 (germline): SGHVS, FNYEAQ. With V trimmed by 3 bases and J by 7 bases, 11 bases remained unmatched. CDR3 size: 15 residues.

This clone was observed a single time. The chain is built from TRBV27 and TRBJ2-1; 9 bases line up with TRBD2. Germline CDR1 reads MNHEY; CDR2 reads SMNVEV (reference sequence). This CDR3 contains 15 residues. The V segment lost 8 bases and the J segment 7 bases; nucleotides outside the gene matches: 12. The CDR3 here is CASGDSGGLYNEQFF. The DNA of the CDR3 is TGTGCCAGCGGGGATAGCGGGGGACTATATAATGAGCAGTTCTTC.

This sequence joins TRBV5-4 and TRBJ2-7; 10 bases align to TRBD2. Trimming took 5 bases from V and 3 from J; bases not matched to a gene: 5. CDR1 SGHNT and CDR2 YYREEE come from the germline V gene (reference sequence). The CDR3 is 14 residues long. This CDR3 is CASSSTSGDYEQYF. In nucleotides, the CDR3 is TGTGCCAGCAGTTCAACTAGCGGGGACTACGAGCAGTACTTC.

The chain recombines TRBV19 with TRBJ2-3; TRBD2 is a possible D gene (6 bases). The CDR3 contains 15 residues. V lost 6 bases, J lost 2 bases, and 15 bases lay in between. Germline V CDR1 and CDR2: LNHDA, SQIVND (reference sequence). The CDR3 spells CASRVRDSLTDTQYF. The CDR3 region has the DNA TGTGCCAGTAGAGTCCGGGACTCCCTCACAGATACGCAGTATTTT.

This clone was found once. The J gene is TRBJ2-2, the V gene TRBV11-2; a possible D gene is TRBD1 (6 bases). The V end lost 7 bases, the J end lost 4 bases, and 19 bases lay between the germline ends. Germline V gives CDR1 SGHAT, CDR2 FQNNGV. This CDR3 region has 16 residues. Here the CDR3 reads CASTPPSQGPTGELFF. Written as DNA, the CDR3 is TGTGCCAGCACCCCCCCCTCCCAGGGGCCCACCGGGGAGCTGTTTTTT.

Remarks on this clone: Compared with germline, one end of the junction differs, possibly owing to a read error. V and J are TRBV11-3 and TRBJ2-7; 10 bases agree with TRBD2. Germline lookup yields CDR1 SGHNT and CDR2 YENEEA. This CDR3 has 15 residues. For the CDR3, the DNA is TGTGCCAGCAGCTTAGAGCTAGCGGGGGACTACGGGCAGTACTTC. Translating gives CASSLELAGDYGQYF.

The V gene is TRBV19, the J gene TRBJ2-2; 9 nucleotides match TRBD1. With V trimmed by 3 bases and J by 3 bases, 2 bases remained unmatched. From germline, CDR1 is LNHDA and CDR2 SQIVND (reference sequence). The length of the CDR3 is 15 residues. In nucleotides, the CDR3 is TGTGCCAGTAGTATCGGACAGGGGTACACCGGGGAGCTGTTTTTT. This codes for CASSIGQGYTGELFF.

The genes are TRBV7-2 and TRBJ2-7; the D gene could be TRBD1 or TRBD2 (5 bases each). From germline, CDR1 is SGHTA and CDR2 FQGNSA. CDR3 length: 13 amino acids. Trimming left V 3 bases short and J 7 bases short, with 13 bases between. CDR3 residues: CASSLDEGWEQYF. CDR3 bases: TGTGCCAGCAGCTTGGACGAGGGGTGGGAGCAGTACTTC.

This sequence joins TRBV19 and TRBJ1-1; D perhaps matches TRBD1 (5 bases). Germline V gene sequence: CDR1 LNHDA, CDR2 SQIVND (reference sequence). This CDR3 region has 13 residues. V gave up 10 bases and J gave up 11 bases, with 23 bases separating them. The CDR3 nucleotides are TGTGCCACCCGACTAGGGCCCGGGACGCCGGCTTTCTTT. Protein sequence: CATRLGPGTPAFF.